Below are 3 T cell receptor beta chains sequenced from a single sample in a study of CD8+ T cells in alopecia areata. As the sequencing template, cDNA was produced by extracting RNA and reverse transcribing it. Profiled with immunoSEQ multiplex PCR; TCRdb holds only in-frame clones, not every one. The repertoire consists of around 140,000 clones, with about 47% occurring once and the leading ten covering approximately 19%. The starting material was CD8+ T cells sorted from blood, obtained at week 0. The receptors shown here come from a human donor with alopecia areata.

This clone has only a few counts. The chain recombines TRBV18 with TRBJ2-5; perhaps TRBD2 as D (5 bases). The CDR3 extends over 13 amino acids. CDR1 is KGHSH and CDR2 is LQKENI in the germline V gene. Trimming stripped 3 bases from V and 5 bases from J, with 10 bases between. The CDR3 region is CASSPTGLETQYF. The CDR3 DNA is TGTGCCAGCTCACCCACGGGGTTGGAGACCCAGTACTTC.

The CDR3 loop reads CSVETPRGPGILQAFF. The CDR3 nucleotides are TGCAGCGTTGAAACCCCCCGGGGACCCGGAATACTGCAAGCTTTCTTT. J is TRBJ1-1 and V is TRBV29-1; D possibly corresponds to TRBD1 (5 bases). The CDR3 loop spans 16 amino acids. CDR1 SQVTM and CDR2 ANQGSEA come from the germline V gene. V lost 2 bases, J lost 9 bases, and 25 bases lay in between.

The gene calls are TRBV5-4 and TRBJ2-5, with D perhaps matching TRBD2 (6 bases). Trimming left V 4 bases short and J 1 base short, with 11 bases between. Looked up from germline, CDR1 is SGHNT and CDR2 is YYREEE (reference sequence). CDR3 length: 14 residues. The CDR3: CASSPTSSQETQYF. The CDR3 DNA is TGTGCCAGCAGCCCCACTAGCTCCCAAGAGACCCAGTACTTC.